The 22 T cell receptor beta chains presented below share a single source sample, sequenced in a study of tumor-infiltrating lymphocytes in primary liver carcinoma. Using a constant-region primer together with ProtoScript II reverse transcriptase, TCR beta cDNA was made from 450 to 600 ng of total RNA. It was through three nested multiplex PCR rounds of slightly modified ARM-PCR that TCR beta libraries arose. Each of the first two PCR rounds ran approximately 10 cycles with TRBV1-TRBV30 forward and C-beta reverse primers. From the multiplex PCR reads, TCRdb called clonotypes with MiXCR, one entry per CDR3 protein. Among almost 45,000 distinct CDR3 sequences listed, roughly 74% were seen once. Co-extraction of RNA and DNA was performed on roughly 20-34 mg of unsorted bulk tissue. The sequenced material came from tumor-adjacent normal liver tissue. These receptors originate from a woman in her twenties or thirties with primary liver carcinoma and hepatitis B virus infection.

The chain combines TRBV6-1 with TRBJ1-5, with unresolved D. The V gene lost 8 bases and the J gene lost 1 base, with 12 bases spanning the gap. The CDR3 totals 14 residues. Germline CDR1 MNHNS, CDR2 SASEGT. The CDR3 DNA follows: TGTGCCAGCGGTTTGGTGGAGAGCAATCAGCCCCAGCATTTT. It codes for CASGLVESNQPQHF.

This clonotype was detected ten times or more. The chain carries TRBV30 and TRBJ2-3; D remains unclear. The CDR3 consists of 14 residues. Germline V gene lookup returns CDR1 GTSNPN and CDR2 SVGIG (reference sequence). Trimming took off 0 bases at V and 3 bases at J, with 10 bases between the two ends. The CDR3 DNA reads as TGTGCCTGGAGTGTAGGGTTCCATACAGATACGCAGTATTTT. Translated: CAWSVGFHTDTQYF.

The chain joins TRBV6-2 or TRBV6-3 to TRBJ2-7; weak D call: TRBD2 (6 bases). The CDR3 contains 14 residues. The germline V and J ends were trimmed by 7 bases and 4 bases, with 17 bases remaining between them. In germline, CDR1 is MNHEY, CDR2 SVGEGT. The CDR3 loop is CASNTGEVSYEQYF. CDR3 nucleotides: TGTGCCAGCAATACGGGGGAGGTATCATACGAGCAGTACTTC.

To note about this clonotype: Being one base from a much bigger clone, this may be a read error. The J gene is TRBJ1-2, the V gene TRBV28, with 9 nucleotides matching TRBD1. The germline CDR1 and CDR2 sequences are MDHEN and SYDVKM. The CDR3 runs 16 residues. CDR3 region: CTSSPTGQGPNYGYTF. The DNA for the CDR3 is TGTACCAGCAGCCCCACGGGACAGGGCCCTAACTATGGCTACACCTTC.

For this clonotype: A much larger clone sits a single nucleotide away, making a read error possible. CDR3 residues: CASNYYLPRGGLSGANVLTF. CDR3 DNA: TGTGCCAGCAATTACTACCTGCCCAGGGGTGGCCTTTCTGGGGCCAACGTCCTGACTTTC. V is TRBV6-6 and J is TRBJ2-6, with D possibly being TRBD1 (6 bases). This CDR3 region has 20 residues. The germline gives CDR1 MNHNY, CDR2 SVGAGI (reference sequence).

This clonotype was recorded many times. V usage is TRBV10-3 and J usage is TRBJ2-7, with 8 bases identical to TRBD2. CDR3 length: 13 residues. Germline CDR1 and CDR2: ENHRY and SYGVKD. J gave up 6 bases and V 7 bases, and 8 bases lay outside the gene matches. The CDR3: CAIKPAGAGEQYF. Written as DNA, the CDR3 is TGTGCCATCAAACCAGCGGGAGCAGGCGAGCAGTACTTC.

Regarding this clonotype: One end of the junction varies from germline; a read error may be responsible. The V call is TRBV6-1, the J call TRBJ2-7; 10 nucleotides match TRBD2. Germline assignment: CDR1 MNHNS and CDR2 SASEGT. The CDR3 sequence is 16 residues long. The CDR3 region is CAIDQLAGTPSYEQYF. CDR3 in DNA: TGTGCCATCGATCAACTAGCGGGAACTCCCTCCTACGAGCAGTATTTC.

About this clonotype: A much larger clone lies a single base off, so this may be a read error. The rearrangement joins TRBV11-2 to TRBJ2-6, with D possibly called TRBD1 or TRBD2 (5 bases each). Per the germline V gene, CDR1 is SGHAT and CDR2 is FQNNGV. The CDR3 totals 15 residues. DNA of the CDR3: TGTGCCACCCAGCGGCCGCGCTCTGGGGCCAACATCCTGACTTTC. This gives the protein CATQRPRSGANILTF.

This rearrangement joins TRBV20-1 to TRBJ2-7; D is possibly TRBD1 (6 bases). The germline CDR1 and CDR2 sequences are DFQATT and SNEGSKA (reference sequence). This CDR3 region has 14 residues. CDR3 bases: TGCAACGCTAAACTTCCGGGACACATTTATGAGCAGTACTTC. It codes for CNAKLPGHIYEQYF.

The table lists this clonotype with many counts. The chain is built from TRBV5-8 and TRBJ1-4, with 7 bases fitting TRBD1. V lost 5 bases to trimming and J lost 0 bases; unmatched junction nucleotides: 4. From germline, CDR1 is SGHTS and CDR2 YDEGEE. The CDR3 has 15 residues. CDR3 sequence reads: CASSNGQATNEKLFF. The CDR3 nucleotides read TGTGCCAGCAGTAATGGACAGGCAACTAATGAAAAACTGTTTTTT.

As regards this clonotype: The CDR3 does not end in the conserved phenylalanine or tryptophan, so this is likely a read error. The chain joins TRBV12-3 or TRBV12-4 to TRBJ1-6; the match to TRBD1 covers 8 bases. The CDR3 length is 13 residues. Trimming removed 9 bases from V and 11 bases from J; junction bases left unmatched: 9. The CDR3 region is CARSRQGHPPLHL. DNA of the CDR3: TGTGCCAGGAGCCGACAGGGGCATCCACCCCTCCACCTT.

As regards this clonotype: Because it lacks the conserved phenylalanine or tryptophan at the end, this CDR3 is likely a read error. The chain uses TRBV6-2 or TRBV6-3 and TRBJ1-1; no reliable D call. Germline V CDR1 and CDR2: MNHEY, SVGEGT. This CDR3 region has 15 residues. The CDR3 nucleotides are TGTACCAGCAGTTCAAGGTACAGACCGAACACTGAAGCTTTCTAT. As protein: CTSSSRYRPNTEAFY.

To note about this clonotype: A much larger clonotype is one base distant, so this may be a read error. This chain connects TRBV28 to TRBJ2-1; D ambiguous. V was cut by 5 bases and J by 6 bases, with 5 bases left in between. Germline V gene lookup returns CDR1 MDHEN and CDR2 SYDVKM. The CDR3 is made up of 11 amino acids. Here the CDR3 reads CASSRLNEQFF. CDR3 coding DNA: TGTGCCAGCAGTCGACTCAATGAGCAGTTCTTC.

A word on this clonotype: The conserved phenylalanine or tryptophan is not found at the CDR3 terminus, so this likely reflects a read error. This chain joins TRBV7-9 and TRBJ2-7, with TRBD2 matching 7 bases. The V gene's germline CDR1 is SEHNR and CDR2 FQNEAQ (reference sequence). The CDR3 is made up of 14 amino acids. DNA of the CDR3: TGTGGCAGCAACTCGGGAGGCCTCTCCTACGAGCAGTACCTC. It specifies CGSNSGGLSYEQYL.

On this clonotype: At one of its ends the junction is not consistent with the germline gene, which may arise from a read error. This chain joins TRBV11-2 and TRBJ1-3, with a tentative D call TRBD1 (6 bases). CDR3 length: 11 residues. Germline lookup yields CDR1 SGHAT and CDR2 FQNNGV. The CDR3 sequence: CAISPGTTLNF. Written as DNA, the CDR3 is TGCGCCATCAGCCCGGGGACAACCCTCAATTTT.

As for this clonotype: A read error is likely, as this CDR3 ends without the conserved phenylalanine or tryptophan. The chain recombines TRBV4-2 with TRBJ2-7; no clear D. This CDR3 is 13 amino acids long. Germline CDR1 reads LGHNA; CDR2 reads YNFKEQ. CDR3 sequence (DNA): TGTGCCAGAAGCCAGTACATGGCGTACGAGCAGTACTCC. Its translation: CARSQYMAYEQYS.

This clonotype has at least ten counts. The CDR3 coding sequence is TGTGCCACCACCGTTAGCCAGGGAGGTTTAAATGAGCAGTTCTTC. Protein sequence: CATTVSQGGLNEQFF. V and J are TRBV28 and TRBJ2-1; possible D gene TRBD2, 6 bases. In germline, CDR1 is MDHEN, CDR2 SYDVKM. The CDR3 runs 15 residues. The V end was cut by 10 bases, the J end by 7 bases, with 23 bases between.

Notes on this clonotype: The germline gene is not matched at one end of the junction; a read error may be the cause. The V call is TRBV12-3 or TRBV12-4, the J call TRBJ2-2, with D unresolved. CDR3 length: 16 amino acids. CDR3 loop: CATSPGGRASTWELFF. In DNA, the CDR3 is TGTGCCACTTCACCCGGCGGAAGGGCCAGCACCTGGGAGCTGTTTTTT.

The table lists this clonotype with a few counts. Being one base from a much bigger clone, this may be a read error. The CDR3 nucleotides are TGTGCCAGCAGTCTACAGACTACCTACGAGCAGTACTTC. Amino acids: CASSLQTTYEQYF. V usage is TRBV6-6 and J usage is TRBJ2-7, with a tentative D call TRBD2 (5 bases). The V and J ends lost 5 bases and 2 bases respectively, with 10 bases between them. CDR1 and CDR2 (germline): MNHNY, SVGAGI (reference sequence). There are 13 residues in the CDR3.

The count of this clonotype is one. The chain employs TRBV10-3 and TRBJ2-1; D possibly matches TRBD1 or TRBD2 (5 bases each). The germline CDR1 and CDR2 sequences are ENHRY and SYGVKD. V was shortened by 4 bases and J by 0 bases, with 13 bases between the two germline ends. The CDR3 loop spans 16 amino acids. The CDR3 sequence is CAISGWGRGSYNEQFF. The DNA for the CDR3 is TGTGCCATCAGTGGGTGGGGACGGGGCTCCTACAATGAGCAGTTCTTC.

About this clonotype: Relative to the germline gene, one junction end is altered; a read error may explain this. The chain couples TRBV4-2 to TRBJ2-2, with D perhaps TRBD1 or TRBD2 (5 bases each). Germline V gives CDR1 LGHNA, CDR2 YNFKEQ. The CDR3 is made up of 16 amino acids. The CDR3 DNA reads as TGTGCCAGTAGCCAGATCGGGACCAAGGAACTTGGGGAGCTGTTTTTT. This encodes CASSQIGTKELGELFF.

Turning to this clonotype: It is likely a read error, because the conserved phenylalanine at the end of the CDR3 is missing. The chain carries TRBV11-1 and TRBJ2-7; D possibly corresponds to TRBD2 (5 bases). The length of the CDR3 is 14 residues. Germline-derived CDR1 and CDR2 are SGHAT and FQDESV (reference sequence). The CDR3 here is CANSLATASYEQYS. The CDR3 bases are TGTGCCAACAGCTTAGCGACGGCCTCCTACGAGCAGTACTCT.